A selection of T cell receptor beta chains follows, all from one sample in a study of CXCR3-negative and CXCR3-positive naive CD8 T cells. TCRdb re-called the 5' RACE reads and gives one entry per CDR3 protein, without DNA. The specimen's table records 150,000 to 180,000 distinct CDR3 sequences. Sequencing used naive CXCR3+ CD8+ T cells from blood. These receptors all stem from a human donor in good health. Some clones in this sample may be carry-over from other donors' samples. CDR3s include the opening cysteine and the closing phenylalanine or tryptophan. The order of the fields is CDR3 length, J gene, V gene, CDR3 protein.

17 | TRBJ2-1 | TRBV4-3 | CASSQDLPASSYNEQFF
14 | TRBJ2-7 | TRBV9 | CASSSAAGFYEQYF
17 | TRBJ1-3 | TRBV12-3/TRBV12-4 | CASSHSGDRVKGNTIYF
14 | TRBJ1-3 | TRBV28 | CASSLMVSGNTIFF
14 | TRBJ2-1 | TRBV6-5 | CASSYSTGGHLQFF
12 | TRBJ2-7 | TRBV7-6 | CASSLDPGEQYF
15 | TRBJ1-3 | TRBV5-1 | CASSLGTGTGNTIYF
16 | TRBJ2-7 | TRBV5-6 | CASSFISAGTFYEQYF
14 | TRBJ2-7 | TRBV20-1 | CSASGLAQYYEQYF
17 | TRBJ1-1 | TRBV3-1 | CASSQVKGAGMNTEAFF
12 | TRBJ2-2 | TRBV12-3/TRBV12-4 | CASSLGAGELFF
15 | TRBJ2-1 | TRBV5-6 | CASSFWETGGSEQFF
15 | TRBJ2-3 | TRBV29-1 | CSVEGSSGGTDTQYF
13 | TRBJ2-7 | TRBV4-3 | CASSPDGSYEQYF
15 | TRBJ2-7 | TRBV7-8 | CASSGNRGGSYEQYF
12 | TRBJ2-7 | TRBV2 | CAGRGLGREQYF
13 | TRBJ1-2 | TRBV4-1 | CASSQLGLHGYTF
14 | TRBJ2-1 | TRBV28 | CASSFGAASNEQFF
19 | TRBJ2-5 | TRBV7-6 | CASSLIGGESGRLEETQYF
14 | TRBJ2-7 | TRBV29-1 | CSVTGGISSYEQYF
14 | TRBJ1-1 | TRBV28 | CASSAAREVTEAFF
15 | TRBJ2-3 | TRBV19 | CASSIGPTSPDTQYF
14 | TRBJ2-7 | TRBV5-1 | CASSLLQGDYEQYF
15 | TRBJ1-5 | TRBV15 | CATSRERTGNQPQHF
13 | TRBJ1-1 | TRBV5-1 | CASSLEASTEAFF
13 | TRBJ2-1 | TRBV7-9 | CASSLDGADEQFF
14 | TRBJ2-5 | TRBV27 | CASSPFSGVKTQYF
13 | TRBJ2-2 | TRBV3-1 | CASSQDFPGELFF
16 | TRBJ2-7 | TRBV4-3 | CASSQGGWQPPYEQYF
14 | TRBJ2-7 | TRBV27 | CASIGLAGAEEQYF
13 | TRBJ2-4 | TRBV5-1 | CASSLATGNIQYF
15 | TRBJ2-1 | TRBV9 | CASSALAARHNEQFF
15 | TRBJ2-7 | TRBV7-3 | CASSPQPGGVYEQYF
16 | TRBJ2-3 | TRBV6-6 | CASSYFQGERTDTQYF
15 | TRBJ2-3 | TRBV19 | CASRGLVGQTDTQYF
15 | TRBJ2-7 | TRBV5-1 | CASSLGDPSSYEQYF
16 | TRBJ2-7 | TRBV4-2 | CASSQVGASGAYEQYF
14 | TRBJ2-7 | TRBV9 | CASSPGSSDYEQYF
16 | TRBJ1-1 | TRBV12-3/TRBV12-4 | CASTPYGPGKFSEAFF
14 | TRBJ2-2 | TRBV4-2 | CASSQSEEVGELFF
15 | TRBJ1-1 | TRBV6-5 | CASSPTGTGNTEAFF
14 | TRBJ2-7 | TRBV12-3/TRBV12-4 | CASSPGVFTYEQYF
14 | TRBJ2-7 | TRBV7-9 | CASSSPGHPYEQYF
19 | TRBJ1-3 | TRBV29-1 | CSVEVPTTGGPLSGNTIYF
18 | TRBJ2-1 | TRBV5-1 | CASSLVGMGASSYNEQFF
13 | TRBJ2-7 | TRBV29-1 | CSVATTATYEQYF
11 | TRBJ2-1 | TRBV7-8 | CASSIGGEQFF
14 | TRBJ1-1 | TRBV7-8 | CASSSEVGPTEAFF
15 | TRBJ1-1 | TRBV7-9 | CASDGTGGVDTEAFF
14 | TRBJ1-1 | TRBV19 | CASGAGRGNTEAFF
12 | TRBJ1-1 | TRBV29-1 | CSVPGYNTEAFF
13 | TRBJ1-2 | TRBV21-1 | CASSNTGRAGYTF
16 | TRBJ2-1 | TRBV5-4 | CASSLAAGVVYNEQFF
20 | TRBJ2-5 | TRBV7-6 | CASSLSVLIPGTAIQETQYF
15 | TRBJ1-5 | TRBV27 | CASSINTGGNQPQHF